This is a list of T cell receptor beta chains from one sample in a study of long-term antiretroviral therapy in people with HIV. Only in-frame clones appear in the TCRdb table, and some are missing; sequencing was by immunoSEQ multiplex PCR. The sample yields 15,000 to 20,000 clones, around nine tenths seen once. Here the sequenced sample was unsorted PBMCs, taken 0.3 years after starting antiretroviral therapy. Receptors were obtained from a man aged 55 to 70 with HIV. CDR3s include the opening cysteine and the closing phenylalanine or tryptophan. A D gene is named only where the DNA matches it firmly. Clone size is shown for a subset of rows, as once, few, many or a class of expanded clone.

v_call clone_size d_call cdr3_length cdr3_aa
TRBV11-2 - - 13 CASRVASGETQYF
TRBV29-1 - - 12 CSVRPGTGELFF
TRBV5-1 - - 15 CASSLLDRRTDTQYF
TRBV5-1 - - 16 CASSLDWAEAPTEQYF
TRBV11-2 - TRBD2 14 CASSLQLAVNEQFF
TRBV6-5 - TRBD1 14 CASSVGQGGYGYTF
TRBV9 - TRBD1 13 CASTGGYGETQYF
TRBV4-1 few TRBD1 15 CASSRSDRDNSPLHF
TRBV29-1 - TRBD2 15 CSAATLAGGRGEQFF
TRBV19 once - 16 CASSRIQSGNTGELFF
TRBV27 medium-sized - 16 CASSLSAGHQNTEAFF
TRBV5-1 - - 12 CASSLAHETQYF
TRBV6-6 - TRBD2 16 CASSFTSGSGTDTQYF
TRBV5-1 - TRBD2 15 CASSLGAGLTDTQYF
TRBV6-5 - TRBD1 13 CASSMDRAYGYTF
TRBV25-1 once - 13 CATTLGSTDTQYF
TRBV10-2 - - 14 CASTSWGAGYGYTF
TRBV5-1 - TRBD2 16 CASSLRAGGRTDTQYF
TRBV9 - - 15 CASSVLSTTNEKLFF
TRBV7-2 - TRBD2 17 CASSLAGIAGVPDTQYF
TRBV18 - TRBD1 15 CASSPGQLYTYEQYF
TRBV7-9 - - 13 CASSLLAFNEQYF
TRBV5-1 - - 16 CASTRTGSTSTDTQYF
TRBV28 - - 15 CASSLRGYSNQPQHF
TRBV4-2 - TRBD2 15 CASSQDQGLAGEQYF
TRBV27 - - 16 CASSGHYRGLKNIQYF
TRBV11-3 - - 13 CASSVNRDSPLHF
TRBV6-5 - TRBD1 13 CASRRDSLYGYTF
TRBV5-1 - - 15 CASSLDSYSGNTIYF
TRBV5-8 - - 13 CASNLGANQPQHF
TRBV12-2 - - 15 CASRLLGRANNEQFF
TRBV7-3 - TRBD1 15 CASSSGGQGAREQFF
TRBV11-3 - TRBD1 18 CASSYNLRDRVGFRPQHF
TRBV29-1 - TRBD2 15 CSVEGGSGRVDEQFF
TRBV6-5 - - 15 CASRQTALSGNTIYF
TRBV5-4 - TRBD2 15 CASSSMSGSWRTQYF
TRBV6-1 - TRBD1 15 CASRDGQGANYGYTF
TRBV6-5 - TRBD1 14 CASQGQGSDYGYTF
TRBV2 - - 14 CASIRGELNTEAFF
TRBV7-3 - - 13 CASSRGSYNEQFF
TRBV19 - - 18 CASHSERGFDSMAGELFF
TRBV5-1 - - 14 CASSLDRTYYGYTF
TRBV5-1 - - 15 CASSLRAASTGELFF
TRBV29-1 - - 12 CSVFEASGGYTF